The present TCR beta chain was sequenced within a study of blood T cell repertoires in COVID-19. Study context: The origin of the acute and convalescent COVID-19 samples was the United States, Italy and Spain. T cells, B-cell-depleted T cells, or PBMCs provided the cDNA or gDNA that served as material.

Per the original data handling: Reference gene primers were amplified, and this amplification served to estimate nucleated cell counts. TCRdb's table, derived via immunoSEQ multiplex PCR, lists solely in-frame clones and lacks some. V and J calls and clone size are copied from that table; D and trimming were computed from the DNA. The sample lists over 150,000 clones; roughly 84% were seen once. The CDR3 consists of 15 residues. Sequenced material: peripheral blood. V gene TRBV21-1 combines with J gene TRBJ2-3; the table assigns TRBD1, which was not confirmed against the DNA. TRBV21-1 is termed a pseudogene. The source is a man aged 50 to 60 with active or convalescent COVID-19. CDR3 sequence reads: CASTHRGPITDTQYF. The CDR3 bases are TGTGCCAGCACCCATAGGGGGCCGATAACAGATACGCAGTATTTT.